The rows below give T cell receptor beta chains drawn from one sample of a study of graft-versus-host responses after intestinal transplantation. The protocol was immunoSEQ multiplex PCR, while the TCRdb copy is restricted to in-frame clones and leaves out a portion. The sample lists about 40,000 clones; under 95% were seen once. The source was PBMCs, collected around 320 days after intestinal transplant. These receptors all come from a human patient who received an intestinal transplant, so some T cells may come from the graft donor. Each CDR3 is given with its conserved first and last residue. Each record gives: V gene, J gene, clone size, D gene, CDR3 protein, CDR3 DNA. D genes are given only for firm matches. Size tells how often a clone was seen (once, few, many) or the class of an expanded clone, and some rows leave it out.

V: TRBV4-1
J: TRBJ2-7
size: NA
D: TRBD2
CDR3: CASSQGLAYEQYF
DNA: TGCGCCAGCAGCCAAGGACTAGCGTACGAGCAGTACTTC

V: TRBV28
J: TRBJ1-1
size: NA
D: NA
CDR3: CASSLLTRGAFF
DNA: TGTGCCAGCAGTCTCCTGACCAGGGGAGCTTTCTTT

V: TRBV28
J: TRBJ2-7
size: NA
D: TRBD2
CDR3: CASGMGTSGASDF
DNA: TGTGCCAGCGGGATGGGGACTAGCGGGGCGAGTGACTTC

V: TRBV9
J: TRBJ2-3
size: NA
D: TRBD1
CDR3: CASSSLTGGPDTQYF
DNA: TGTGCCAGCAGCTCCCTGACAGGGGGCCCAGATACGCAGTATTTT

V: TRBV5-6
J: TRBJ2-5
size: NA
D: TRBD2
CDR3: CASSLRTSGRAVGETQYF
DNA: TGTGCCAGCAGCTTAAGGACTAGCGGGAGGGCAGTCGGAGAGACCCAGTACTTC

V: TRBV7-2
J: TRBJ1-1
size: NA
D: NA
CDR3: CASSLGRLNTEAFF
DNA: TGTGCCAGCAGCTTAGGACGGTTGAACACTGAAGCTTTCTTT

V: TRBV19
J: TRBJ2-1
size: NA
D: NA
CDR3: CASSIAPPGEQFF
DNA: TGTGCCAGTAGTATTGCACCCCCCGGTGAGCAGTTCTTC

V: TRBV11-1
J: TRBJ2-3
size: NA
D: TRBD2
CDR3: CASSLGLASFTDTQYF
DNA: TGTGCCAGCAGCCTTGGACTAGCCTCATTCACAGATACGCAGTATTTT

V: TRBV6-4
J: TRBJ1-1
size: NA
D: NA
CDR3: CASIRESRQGYTEAFF
DNA: TGTGCCAGCATAAGAGAAAGTCGGCAGGGGTACACTGAAGCTTTCTTT

V: TRBV19
J: TRBJ1-1
size: few
D: NA
CDR3: CASSMAGVNTEAFF
DNA: TGTGCCAGTAGTATGGCCGGAGTAAACACTGAAGCTTTCTTT

V: TRBV5-4
J: TRBJ2-5
size: once
D: NA
CDR3: CASSLFGTETQYF
DNA: TGTGCCAGCAGCTTGTTTGGTACAGAGACCCAGTACTTC

V: TRBV6-5
J: TRBJ2-7
size: NA
D: NA
CDR3: CASSYSRGFDEQYF
DNA: TGTGCCAGCAGTTACTCGAGAGGGTTCGACGAGCAGTACTTC

V: TRBV6-5
J: TRBJ2-6
size: NA
D: NA
CDR3: CASSYSTPQGANVLTF
DNA: TGTGCCAGCAGTTACTCGACCCCCCAAGGAGCCAACGTCCTGACTTTC

V: TRBV11-2
J: TRBJ2-7
size: NA
D: NA
CDR3: CASSLSPGRRYEQYF
DNA: TGTGCCAGCAGCTTATCCCCGGGCCGAAGGTACGAGCAGTACTTC

V: TRBV5-4
J: TRBJ2-1
size: NA
D: TRBD2
CDR3: CASSLPGTSGRQFF
DNA: TGTGCCAGCAGCTTGCCTGGGACTAGCGGGAGGCAGTTCTTC

V: TRBV28
J: TRBJ2-7
size: NA
D: NA
CDR3: CASSSIPTSYEQYF
DNA: TGTGCCAGCAGTTCTATCCCCACATCCTACGAGCAGTACTTC

V: TRBV2
J: TRBJ2-7
size: NA
D: NA
CDR3: CASSTYEQYF
DNA: TGTGCCAGCAGTACTTACGAGCAGTACTTC

V: TRBV4-1
J: TRBJ1-5
size: NA
D: TRBD1
CDR3: CASSRGGAGGSLSNQPQHF
DNA: TGCGCCAGCAGCCGTGGGGGAGCAGGGGGATCGCTTAGCAATCAGCCCCAGCATTTT

V: TRBV5-6
J: TRBJ2-1
size: NA
D: TRBD2
CDR3: CASSPRTSGRAIEQFF
DNA: TGTGCCAGCAGCCCGCGGACTAGCGGGAGGGCCATCGAGCAGTTCTTC

V: TRBV19
J: TRBJ1-2
size: NA
D: TRBD1
CDR3: CASSTPGTGENYGYTF
DNA: TGTGCCAGTAGTACGCCCGGGACAGGAGAAAACTATGGCTACACCTTC

V: TRBV2
J: TRBJ1-1
size: NA
D: TRBD1
CDR3: CASIEAGRGRAGVNTEAFF
DNA: TGTGCCAGCATAGAAGCCGGCAGGGGGCGCGCTGGTGTGAACACTGAAGCTTTCTTT

V: TRBV7-7
J: TRBJ2-5
size: NA
D: TRBD1
CDR3: CASSQGTGEETQYF
DNA: TGTGCCAGCAGCCAAGGGACAGGGGAAGAGACCCAGTACTTC

V: TRBV28
J: TRBJ1-2
size: NA
D: NA
CDR3: CASSPPSGNYGYTF
DNA: TGTGCCAGCAGTCCCCCGTCCGGGAACTATGGCTACACCTTC